A selection of T cell receptor beta chains follows, all from one sample in a study of cytomegalovirus exposure and HLA in healthy donors. TCRdb's copy holds only in-frame clones and misses some; the assay was immunoSEQ multiplex PCR. Of under 200,000 clones in the sample, about four fifths were seen once. The sample comprised PBMCs. All receptors derive from a girl between 10 and 17 years old in good health and CMV-seropositive. Each CDR3 is given with its conserved first and last residue. The D gene is left open where the match is weak. Clone size is given for some rows only: seen once, a few or many times, or a class if the clone is expanded.

J | V | size | D | CDR3 | DNA
TRBJ2-5 | TRBV27 | . | TRBD1 | CASRRPGTGLETQYF | TGTGCCAGCCGACGTCCCGGGACAGGGTTGGAGACCCAGTACTTC
TRBJ1-1 | TRBV11-1 | . | TRBD1 | CASSRPLNRGMNTEAFF | TGTGCCAGCAGCCGACCACTCAACAGGGGAATGAACACTGAAGCTTTCTTT
TRBJ2-5 | TRBV11-1 | . | TRBD2 | CASSPRQRGGQETQYF | TGTGCCAGCAGCCCCCGACAGCGGGGGGGGCAAGAGACCCAGTACTTC
TRBJ1-3 | TRBV7-8 | . | . | CASSLVSGAGNTIYF | TGTGCCAGCAGCTTAGTTTCGGGGGCTGGAAACACCATATATTTT
TRBJ2-7 | TRBV15 | few | . | CATSRRKTPSYEQYF | TGTGCCACCAGCAGGCGAAAGACACCATCCTACGAGCAGTACTTC
TRBJ2-7 | TRBV5-1 | few | . | CASAKEPGNLDEQYF | TGCGCCAGCGCTAAAGAGCCAGGGAATTTGGACGAGCAGTACTTC
TRBJ2-2 | TRBV19 | . | . | CASSIDTGEWTGELFF | TGTGCCAGTAGTATAGATACGGGGGAGTGGACCGGGGAGCTGTTTTTT
TRBJ2-2 | TRBV6-6 | . | TRBD1 | CASSYAGQGYTGELFF | TGTGCCAGCAGTTACGCTGGACAGGGTTACACCGGGGAGCTGTTTTTT
TRBJ1-1 | TRBV4-2 | . | . | CASSQESGALNTEAFF | TGTGCCAGCAGCCAAGAAAGCGGGGCTCTGAACACTGAAGCTTTCTTT
TRBJ1-2 | TRBV6-6 | . | TRBD1 | CASSNQGAGYGYTF | TGTGCCAGCAGTAACCAGGGGGCGGGTTATGGCTACACCTTC
TRBJ2-1 | TRBV25-1 | few | TRBD2 | CASSDLAGGHNEQFF | TGTGCCAGCAGTGACCTAGCGGGAGGGCACAATGAGCAGTTCTTC
TRBJ2-5 | TRBV11-2 | . | . | CASSRGQGGKETQYF | TGTGCCAGCAGCAGAGGACAGGGAGGGAAAGAGACCCAGTACTTC
TRBJ2-7 | TRBV11-2 | few | . | CASSPLRRAESYEQYF | TGTGCCAGCAGCCCCCTTCGGCGAGCGGAGTCCTACGAGCAGTACTTC
TRBJ2-7 | TRBV7-3 | . | . | CASSPLGRGVGEQYF | TGTGCCAGCAGCCCCCTGGGTCGAGGCGTGGGCGAGCAGTACTTC
TRBJ2-7 | TRBV18 | once | TRBD1 | CASSPRDRGLQYF | TGTGCCAGCTCACCCCGGGACAGGGGGCTCCAGTACTTC
TRBJ2-1 | TRBV29-1 | . | TRBD2 | CSVRYWTSGRASRNEQFF | TGCAGCGTTAGATATTGGACTAGCGGGAGGGCTTCTCGAAATGAGCAGTTCTTC
TRBJ1-1 | TRBV9 | . | TRBD1 | CASSVGDSLNTEAFF | TGTGCCAGCAGCGTAGGGGACAGCCTGAACACTGAAGCTTTCTTT
TRBJ2-7 | TRBV4-1 | few | TRBD2 | CASSQDPGGAYEQYF | TGCGCCAGCAGCCAAGATCCGGGGGGAGCCTACGAGCAGTACTTC
TRBJ2-5 | TRBV15 | . | . | CATSRERGDETQYF | TGTGCCACCAGCAGAGAGAGAGGTGATGAGACCCAGTACTTC
TRBJ2-7 | TRBV11-1 | . | TRBD1 | CASSLGQAPSYEQYF | TGTGCCAGCAGCTTGGGACAGGCGCCCTCCTACGAGCAGTACTTC
TRBJ2-7 | TRBV5-1 | . | TRBD2 | CASSLILTSGSEQYF | TGCGCCAGCAGCTTGATTTTAACTAGCGGGAGCGAGCAGTACTTC
TRBJ2-3 | TRBV9 | . | TRBD2 | CASSSGTSGRSDTQYF | TGTGCCAGCAGCAGTGGGACTAGCGGGAGGTCAGATACGCAGTATTTT
TRBJ2-1 | TRBV6-1 | . | TRBD1 | CASSDPRTGDDEQFF | TGTGCCAGCAGTGACCCTAGGACAGGGGACGATGAGCAGTTCTTC
TRBJ1-2 | TRBV4-1 | . | . | CASSQVSDGNYGYTF | TGCGCCAGCAGCCAAGTCAGCGACGGGAACTATGGCTACACCTTC
TRBJ1-1 | TRBV14 | . | . | CASSQDWGQIMNTEAFF | TGTGCCAGCAGCCAAGATTGGGGGCAAATAATGAACACTGAAGCTTTCTTT
TRBJ2-3 | TRBV27 | . | . | CASRYSNTDTQYF | TGTGCCAGCAGGTACTCGAACACAGATACGCAGTATTTT
TRBJ1-5 | TRBV30 | . | . | CAWSVVGAQPQHF | TGTGCCTGGAGTGTAGTGGGGGCCCAGCCCCAGCATTTT
TRBJ2-5 | TRBV27 | . | . | CASSLMSGQETQYF | TGTGCCAGCAGTTTAATGAGCGGCCAAGAGACCCAGTACTTC
TRBJ2-1 | TRBV6-1 | few | TRBD2 | CASEAGGDYNEQFF | TGTGCCAGCGAAGCGGGAGGAGACTACAATGAGCAGTTCTTC
TRBJ2-5 | TRBV7-2 | . | TRBD1 | CASRTDRGRETQYF | TGTGCCAGCAGGACGGACAGGGGGAGGGAGACCCAGTACTTC
TRBJ1-2 | TRBV7-2 | . | . | CASSPGGVRRGYTF | TGTGCCAGCAGCCCTGGGGGGGTTCGGCGGGGCTACACCTTC